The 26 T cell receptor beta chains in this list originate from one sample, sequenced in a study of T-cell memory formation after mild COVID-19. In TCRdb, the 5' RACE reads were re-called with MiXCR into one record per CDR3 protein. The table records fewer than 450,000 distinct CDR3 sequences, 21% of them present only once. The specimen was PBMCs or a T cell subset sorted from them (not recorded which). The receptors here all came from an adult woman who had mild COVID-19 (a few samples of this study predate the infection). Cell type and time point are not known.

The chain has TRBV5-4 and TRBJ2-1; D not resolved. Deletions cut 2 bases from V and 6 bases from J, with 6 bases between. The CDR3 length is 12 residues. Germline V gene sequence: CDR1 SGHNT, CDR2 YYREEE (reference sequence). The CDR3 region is CASSFAFNEQFF. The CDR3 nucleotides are TGTGCCAGCAGCTTCGCTTTCAATGAGCAGTTCTTC. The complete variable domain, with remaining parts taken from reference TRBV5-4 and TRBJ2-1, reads ETGVTQSPTHLIKTRGQQVTLRCSSQSGHNTVSWYQQALGQGPQFIFQYYREEENGRGNFPPRFSGLQFPNYSSELNVNALELDDSALYLCASSFAFNEQFFGPGTRLTVL.

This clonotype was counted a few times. The CDR3 protein is CASSSLGLEQFF. The CDR3 nucleotides are TGTGCCAGCAGTTCCCTGGGTCTCGAGCAGTTCTTC. This chain joins TRBV27 and TRBJ2-1; no clear D. From germline, CDR1 is MNHEY and CDR2 SMNVEV (reference sequence). The CDR3 length is 12 residues. V was cut by 4 bases and J by 10 bases, with 11 bases left in between.

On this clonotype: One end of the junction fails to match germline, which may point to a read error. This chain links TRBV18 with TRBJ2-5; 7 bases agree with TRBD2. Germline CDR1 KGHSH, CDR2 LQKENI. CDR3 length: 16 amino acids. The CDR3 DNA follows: TGTGCCAACTCACCGGGCTTACTAGCGAACCAAGAGACCCAGTACTTC. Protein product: CANSPGLLANQETQYF.

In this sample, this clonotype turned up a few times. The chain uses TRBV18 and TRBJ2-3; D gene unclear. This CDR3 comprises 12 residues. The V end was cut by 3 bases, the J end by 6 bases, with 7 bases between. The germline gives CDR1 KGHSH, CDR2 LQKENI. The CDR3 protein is CASSPVRDTQYF. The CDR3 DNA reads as TGTGCCAGCTCACCTGTCCGGGATACGCAGTATTTT.

CDR3 DNA sequence: TGTGCCAGCAGCCGCGGGGGGGCCCCCACCGGGGAGCTGTTTTTT. This codes for CASSRGGAPTGELFF. This sequence joins TRBV7-9 and TRBJ2-2, with 9 bases fitting TRBD2. CDR1 is SEHNR, CDR2 FQNEAQ, per germline (reference sequence). CDR3 length: 15 amino acids. The ends lost 5 bases at V and 4 bases at J; junction bases unmatched: 5. Complete variable domain (other parts from reference TRBV7-9 and TRBJ2-2): DTGVSQNPRHKITKRGQNVTFRCDPISEHNRLYWYRQTLGQGPEFLTYFQNEAQLEKSRLLSDRFSAERPKGSFSTLEIQRTEQGDSAMYLCASSRGGAPTGELFFGEGSRLTVL.

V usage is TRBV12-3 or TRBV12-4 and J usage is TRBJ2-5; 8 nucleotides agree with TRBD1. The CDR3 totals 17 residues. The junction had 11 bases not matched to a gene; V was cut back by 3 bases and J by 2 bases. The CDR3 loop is CASSFSGRGRRQETQYF. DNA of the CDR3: TGTGCCAGCAGTTTTTCGGGCAGGGGGCGTCGGCAAGAGACCCAGTACTTC.

The CDR3 nucleotides read TGTGCCACCAGCAAGGTCAAGACGGCGTTGGATCAGCCCCAGCATTTT. It specifies CATSKVKTALDQPQHF. The V call is TRBV15, the J call TRBJ1-5; no definite D call. The CDR3 contains 16 residues. Per the germline V gene, CDR1 is LNHNV and CDR2 is YYDKDF (reference sequence). The ends were cut back, 4 bases at V and 5 bases at J, with 18 bases in the middle.

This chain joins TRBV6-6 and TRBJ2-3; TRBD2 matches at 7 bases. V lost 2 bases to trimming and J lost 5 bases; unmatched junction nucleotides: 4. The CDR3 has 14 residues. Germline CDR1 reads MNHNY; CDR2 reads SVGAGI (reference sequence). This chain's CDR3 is CASSYGASGDTQYF. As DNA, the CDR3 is TGTGCCAGCAGTTACGGCGCTAGCGGAGATACGCAGTATTTT.

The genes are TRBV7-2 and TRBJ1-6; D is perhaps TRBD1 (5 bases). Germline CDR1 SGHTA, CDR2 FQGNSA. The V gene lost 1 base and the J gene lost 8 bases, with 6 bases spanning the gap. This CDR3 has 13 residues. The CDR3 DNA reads TGTGCCAGCAGCTTAGACAGGCATTCACCCCTCCACTTT. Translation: CASSLDRHSPLHF. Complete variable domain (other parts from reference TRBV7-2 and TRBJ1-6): GAGVSQSPSNKVTEKGKDVELRCDPISGHTALYWYRQSLGQGLEFLIYFQGNSAPDKSGLPSDRFSAERTGGSVSTLTIQRTQQEDSAVYLCASSLDRHSPLHFGNGTRLTVT.

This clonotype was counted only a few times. CDR3 coding DNA: TGTGCCAGCAGTGCAACACAGATTATTCCCCTCCACTTT. Its protein is CASSATQIIPLHF. The chain is built from TRBV6-1 and TRBJ1-6, with D unresolved. With 4 bases removed from V and 13 bases from J, the gap between germline ends came to 14 bases. Looked up from germline, CDR1 is MNHNS and CDR2 is SASEGT. The length of the CDR3 is 13 residues.

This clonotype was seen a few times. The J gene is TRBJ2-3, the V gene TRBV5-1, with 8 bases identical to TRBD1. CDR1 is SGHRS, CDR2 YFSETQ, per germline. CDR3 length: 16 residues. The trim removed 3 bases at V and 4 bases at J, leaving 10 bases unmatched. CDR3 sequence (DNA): TGCGCCAGCAGCTCAACAGGGGGAGGAGACGCAGATACGCAGTATTTT. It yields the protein CASSSTGGGDADTQYF.

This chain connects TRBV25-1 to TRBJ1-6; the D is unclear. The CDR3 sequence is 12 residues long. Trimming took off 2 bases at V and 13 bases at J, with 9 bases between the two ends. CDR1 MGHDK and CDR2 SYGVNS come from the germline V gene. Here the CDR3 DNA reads TGTGCCAGCAGTGAAGGCAGGTCCCCCCTCCACTTT. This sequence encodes CASSEGRSPLHF. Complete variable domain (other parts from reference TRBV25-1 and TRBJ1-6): EADIYQTPRYLVIGTGKKITLECSQTMGHDKMYWYQQDPGMELHLIHYSYGVNSTEKGDLSSESTVSRIRTEHFPLTLESARPSHTSQYLCASSEGRSPLHFGNGTRLTVT.

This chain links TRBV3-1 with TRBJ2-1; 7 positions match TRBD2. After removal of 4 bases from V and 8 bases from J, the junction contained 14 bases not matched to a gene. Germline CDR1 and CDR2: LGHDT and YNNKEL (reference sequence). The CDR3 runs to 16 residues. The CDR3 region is CASSPPGRLASDEQFF. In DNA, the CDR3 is TGTGCCAGCAGCCCGCCGGGGCGACTAGCTTCCGATGAGCAGTTCTTC.

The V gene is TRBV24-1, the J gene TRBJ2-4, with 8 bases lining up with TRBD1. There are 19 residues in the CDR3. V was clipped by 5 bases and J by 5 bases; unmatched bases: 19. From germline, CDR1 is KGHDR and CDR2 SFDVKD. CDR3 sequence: CATSVKLQGARPPENIQYF. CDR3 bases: TGTGCCACCAGTGTTAAACTTCAGGGGGCTCGCCCGCCGGAAAACATTCAGTACTTC.

The CDR3 DNA sequence: TGTGCCACCAGGGCTGGCGGGAAATTAAAGGAGACCCAGTACTTC. Translation gives CATRAGGKLKETQYF. J is TRBJ2-5 and V is TRBV24-1, with D possibly TRBD2 on 6 matching bases. CDR3 length: 15 amino acids. Trimming left V 7 bases short and J 5 bases short, with 19 bases between. Germline assignment: CDR1 KGHDR and CDR2 SFDVKD.

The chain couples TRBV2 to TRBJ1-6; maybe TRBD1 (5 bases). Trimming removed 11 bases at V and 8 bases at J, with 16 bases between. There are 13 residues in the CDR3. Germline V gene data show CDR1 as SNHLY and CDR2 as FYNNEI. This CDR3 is CADGAFQDSPLHF. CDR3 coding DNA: TGTGCCGATGGGGCATTCCAGGATTCACCCCTCCACTTT. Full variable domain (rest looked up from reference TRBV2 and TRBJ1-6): EPEVTQTPSHQVTQMGQEVILRCVPISNHLYFYWYRQILGQKVEFLVSFYNNEISEKSEIFDDQFSVERPDGSNFTLKIRSTKLEDSAMYFCADGAFQDSPLHFGNGTRLTVT.

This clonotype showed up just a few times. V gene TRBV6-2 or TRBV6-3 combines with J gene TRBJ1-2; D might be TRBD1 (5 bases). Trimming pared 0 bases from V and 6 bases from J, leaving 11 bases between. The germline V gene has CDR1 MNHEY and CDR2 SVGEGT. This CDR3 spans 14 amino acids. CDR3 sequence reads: CASSYSPGLNGYTF. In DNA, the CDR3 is TGTGCCAGCAGTTACTCACCAGGGTTGAATGGCTACACCTTC.

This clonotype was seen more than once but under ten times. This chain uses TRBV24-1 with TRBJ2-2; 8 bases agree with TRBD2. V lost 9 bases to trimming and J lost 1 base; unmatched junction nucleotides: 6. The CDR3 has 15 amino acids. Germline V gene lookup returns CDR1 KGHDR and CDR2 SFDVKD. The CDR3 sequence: CATQGLAVNTGELFF. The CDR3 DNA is TGTGCCACCCAAGGACTAGCCGTGAACACCGGGGAGCTGTTTTTT.

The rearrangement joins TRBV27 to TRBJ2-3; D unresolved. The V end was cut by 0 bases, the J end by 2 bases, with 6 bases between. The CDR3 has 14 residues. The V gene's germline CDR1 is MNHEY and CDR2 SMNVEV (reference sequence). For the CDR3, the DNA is TGTGCCAGCAGTTTATCGCACCCCACAGATACGCAGTATTTT. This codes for CASSLSHPTDTQYF.

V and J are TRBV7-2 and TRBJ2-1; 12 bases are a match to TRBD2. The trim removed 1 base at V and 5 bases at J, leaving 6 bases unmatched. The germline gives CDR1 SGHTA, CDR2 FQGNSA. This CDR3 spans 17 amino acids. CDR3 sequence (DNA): TGTGCCAGCAGCTTAGTTACTAGCGGGGGGTCGGACAATGAGCAGTTCTTC. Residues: CASSLVTSGGSDNEQFF.

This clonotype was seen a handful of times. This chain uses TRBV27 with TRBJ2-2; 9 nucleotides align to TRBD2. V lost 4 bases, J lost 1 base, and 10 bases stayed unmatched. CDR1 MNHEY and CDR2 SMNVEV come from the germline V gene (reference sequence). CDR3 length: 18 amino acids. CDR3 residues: CASSYMGTSQWNTGELFF. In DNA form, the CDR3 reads TGTGCCAGCAGTTACATGGGGACTAGCCAATGGAACACCGGGGAGCTGTTTTTT.

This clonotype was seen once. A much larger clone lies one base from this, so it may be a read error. CDR3 amino acids: CASSSWGLSYEQYF. CDR3 sequence (DNA): TGTGCCAGCAGTTCATGGGGTCTCTCCTACGAGCAGTACTTC. The rearrangement joins TRBV12-3 or TRBV12-4 to TRBJ2-7; no definite D call. V dropped 4 bases and J dropped 0 bases, with 10 bases sitting between them. CDR3 length: 14 residues.

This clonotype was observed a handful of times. CDR3 sequence: CASSFGTTYEQYF. The CDR3 DNA is TGCGCCAGCAGCTTTGGGACAACCTACGAGCAGTACTTC. This rearrangement joins TRBV5-1 to TRBJ2-7, with TRBD1 as a possible D gene (6 bases). The CDR3 sequence is 13 residues long. Germline lookup yields CDR1 SGHRS and CDR2 YFSETQ. V was shortened by 2 bases and J by 2 bases, with 8 bases between the two germline ends.

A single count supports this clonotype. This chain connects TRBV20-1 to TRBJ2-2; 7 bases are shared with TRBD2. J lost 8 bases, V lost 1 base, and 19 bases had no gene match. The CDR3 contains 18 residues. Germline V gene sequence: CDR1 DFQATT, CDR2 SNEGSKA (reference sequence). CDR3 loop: CSARGEVAGETSVGELFF. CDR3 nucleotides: TGCAGTGCTAGAGGAGAAGTTGCGGGAGAAACCTCTGTGGGGGAGCTGTTTTTT.

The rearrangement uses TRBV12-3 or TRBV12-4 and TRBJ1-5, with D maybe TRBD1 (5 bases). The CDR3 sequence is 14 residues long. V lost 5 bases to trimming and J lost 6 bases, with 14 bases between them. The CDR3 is CASSVQGLGQPQHF. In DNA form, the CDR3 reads TGTGCCAGCAGTGTGCAGGGCCTGGGTCAGCCCCAGCATTTT.

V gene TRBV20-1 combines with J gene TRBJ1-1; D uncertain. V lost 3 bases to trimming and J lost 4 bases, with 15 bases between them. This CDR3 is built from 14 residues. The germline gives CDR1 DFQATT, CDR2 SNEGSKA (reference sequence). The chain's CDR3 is CSASLLTVGTEAFF. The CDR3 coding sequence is TGCAGTGCTAGTCTCCTAACAGTTGGCACTGAAGCTTTCTTT.